This TCR beta chain was found in a study of cytomegalovirus exposure and HLA in healthy donors. Study-level results: CMV antigen specificity was confirmed in vitro for a few CMV-associated chains.

Primers for the PCR totalled 60 Vbeta and 13 Jbeta. Using immunoSEQ multiplex PCR, the repertoire was profiled, and TCRdb retains in-frame clones only, with some absent. The data contain some 96,000 clones, 60% to 80% of them singletons. In the case of this clone: Its antigen is not identified.

Unrecorded immune exposures were likely, despite nominal health at sampling. The CDR3 covers 16 residues. Trimming pared 0 bases from V and 0 bases from J, leaving 10 bases between. Per germline, CDR1 SGHKS and CDR2 YYEKEE (reference sequence). The chain couples TRBV5-5 to TRBJ1-3, with no clear D. This clonotype was sampled from a man aged 55 to 70 in good health and CMV-seronegative. Sequenced sample: PBMCs. Written as DNA, the CDR3 is TGTGCCAGCAGCTTGGGAACACCAAGCTCTGGAAACACCATATATTTT. Protein: CASSLGTPSSGNTIYF.